One T cell receptor beta chain is described in this entry. The germline CDR1 and CDR2 sequences are SEHNR and FQNEAQ (reference sequence). V was pared by 3 bases and J by 2 bases, with 17 bases between. The CDR3 length is 16 residues. The sample belongs to a study of T cell changes during pregnancy in multiple sclerosis. Clones were read by immunoSEQ multiplex PCR, and TCRdb kept only the in-frame ones, dropping some. The sample yields 40,000 or so clones, 89% seen once. This rearrangement joins TRBV7-9 to TRBJ2-7; D possibly corresponds to TRBD1 (6 bases). Sequencing used CD4+ T cells from peripheral blood mononuclear cells, obtained in the first trimester of pregnancy. The clonotype originates from a female donor with multiple sclerosis, enrolled in a pregnancy study. The CDR3 reads CASSFGAGATAYEQYF. CDR3 in DNA: TGTGCCAGCAGCTTTGGGGCAGGGGCAACGGCCTACGAGCAGTACTTC. Together with reference TRBV7-9 and TRBJ2-7, the CDR3 gives the full variable domain: DTGVSQNPRHKITKRGQNVTFRCDPISEHNRLYWYRQTLGQGPEFLTYFQNEAQLEKSRLLSDRFSAERPKGSFSTLEIQRTEQGDSAMYLCASSFGAGATAYEQYFGPGTRLTVT.